Following are 20 T cell receptor beta chains from one sample sequenced in a study of response to subunit inactivated influenza vaccine. TCRdb used MiXCR to reprocess the RT-PCR reads, holding one entry per CDR3 protein. The data hold about 480,000 distinct CDR3 sequences, with around 25% observed a single time. The input for sequencing was CD4+ T cells sorted from PBMCs, taken roughly 5 days after vaccination. The receptors derive from a man aged 45-60 years who received an inactivated influenza vaccine.

This chain joins TRBV20-1 and TRBJ1-5; a weak D match, TRBD1 (5 bases). The ends were cut back, 5 bases at V and 0 bases at J, with 8 bases in the middle. The germline gives CDR1 DFQATT, CDR2 SNEGSKA (reference sequence). There are 13 residues in the CDR3. The CDR3 protein is CSALTDSNQPQHF. The CDR3 region has the DNA TGCAGTGCTTTGACAGATAGCAATCAGCCCCAGCATTTT.

The chain has TRBV3-1 and TRBJ1-1; D remains unclear. Germline CDR1 is LGHDT and CDR2 is YNNKEL (reference sequence). The CDR3 covers 14 residues. The V end was cut by 0 bases, the J end by 5 bases, with 10 bases between. CDR3 DNA: TGTGCCAGCAGCCAAGATGGTCTGGGTACTGAAGCTTTCTTT. It yields the protein CASSQDGLGTEAFF. The full variable domain, rest sourced from reference TRBV3-1 and TRBJ1-1, is DTAVSQTPKYLVTQMGNDKSIKCEQNLGHDTMYWYKQDSKKFLKIMFSYNNKELIINETVPNRFSPKSPDKAHLNLHINSLELGDSAVYFCASSQDGLGTEAFFGQGTRLTVV.

This clonotype was observed a handful of times. The chain employs TRBV12-3 or TRBV12-4 and TRBJ2-2; 8 bases align to TRBD1. The CDR3 extends over 14 amino acids. V shed 5 bases, J shed 5 bases, and the junction held 4 bases outside the gene matches. The CDR3 sequence is CASSNRGWTGELFF. As DNA, the CDR3 is TGTGCCAGCAGTAACAGGGGGTGGACCGGGGAGCTGTTTTTT.

This clonotype showed up just a few times. The gene calls are TRBV5-1 and TRBJ2-7; a possible D gene is TRBD2 (5 bases). CDR3 length: 13 amino acids. Trimming removed 4 bases from V and 1 base from J, with 9 bases in between. Germline V gene sequence: CDR1 SGHRS, CDR2 YFSETQ. CDR3 amino acids: CASSVTSSYEQYF. CDR3 coding DNA: TGCGCCAGCAGCGTAACTAGTTCCTACGAGCAGTACTTC.

The chain couples TRBV12-3 or TRBV12-4 to TRBJ2-4; the D gene is possibly TRBD1 (5 bases). Trimming took off 4 bases at V and 7 bases at J, with 14 bases between the two ends. The CDR3 consists of 14 residues. The DNA for the CDR3 is TGTGCCAGCAGTTCAAGACAGCCCCCGAACATTCAGTACTTC. Amino acids: CASSSRQPPNIQYF.

This sequence joins TRBV18 and TRBJ2-1; a weak D match, TRBD2 (5 bases). The V gene lost 0 bases and the J gene lost 6 bases, with 9 bases spanning the gap. This CDR3 comprises 14 residues. CDR1 is KGHSH and CDR2 is LQKENI in the germline V gene. Written as DNA, the CDR3 is TGTGCCAGCTCACCACCCGGAGCGGTCAATGAGCAGTTCTTC. Amino acid sequence: CASSPPGAVNEQFF.

The rearrangement joins TRBV3-1 to TRBJ2-1; the match to TRBD2 covers 7 bases. CDR1 is LGHDT, CDR2 YNNKEL, per germline (reference sequence). After removal of 4 bases from V and 7 bases from J, the junction contained 16 bases not matched to a gene. This CDR3 has 17 amino acids. CDR3 sequence (DNA): TGTGCCAGCAGCCCCACTTTGGGCGGGAGACCCCAGAATGAGCAGTTCTTC. Protein product: CASSPTLGGRPQNEQFF.

V usage is TRBV12-3 or TRBV12-4 and J usage is TRBJ2-3; TRBD2 agrees at 8 bases. V shed 1 base and J 1 base; nucleotides not matched to a gene: 4. This CDR3 contains 16 residues. CDR3 in DNA: TGTGCCAGCAGTTTAGGGACTAGCAGGGGCACAGATACGCAGTATTTT. Its protein product is CASSLGTSRGTDTQYF.

The DNA of the CDR3 is TGCGCCAGCAGCTTGGGACCAGCGGGAGCAGAGACCCAGTACTTC. This gives the protein CASSLGPAGAETQYF. The chain uses TRBV5-1 and TRBJ2-5; TRBD2 agrees at 8 bases. The CDR3 has 15 amino acids. V trimming: 0 bases; J trimming: 4 bases; junction bases outside the gene matches: 5. Looked up from germline, CDR1 is SGHRS and CDR2 is YFSETQ.

This chain links TRBV12-3 or TRBV12-4 with TRBJ1-1; possibly TRBD1 for D (5 bases). There are 14 residues in the CDR3. Trimming shortened V by 6 bases and J by 5 bases, and 16 bases separated the two germline ends. This CDR3 reads CASRYTRVGTEAFF. For the CDR3, the DNA is TGTGCCAGCAGATATACCAGGGTAGGGACTGAAGCTTTCTTT.

This clonotype was seen a handful of times. The J gene is TRBJ2-1, the V gene TRBV5-1; D is ambiguous. Germline CDR1 is SGHRS and CDR2 is YFSETQ. The V and J ends lost 2 bases and 0 bases respectively, with 9 bases between them. There are 15 residues in the CDR3. Written as DNA, the CDR3 is TGCGCCAGCAGCTTTCTGGCGAGCTCCTACAATGAGCAGTTCTTC. It yields the protein CASSFLASSYNEQFF.

Only a few counts were recorded for this clonotype. The V gene is TRBV7-9, the J gene TRBJ2-3; D call uncertain. CDR1 and CDR2 (germline): SEHNR, FQNEAQ (reference sequence). The CDR3 covers 12 residues. Trimming shortened V by 7 bases and J by 6 bases, and 11 bases separated the two germline ends. The CDR3 loop is CASINDADTQYF. The CDR3, as DNA: TGTGCCAGCATCAATGATGCGGATACGCAGTATTTT.

The rearrangement uses TRBV24-1 and TRBJ2-5, with D perhaps TRBD2 (6 bases). Trimming shortened V by 6 bases and J by 5 bases, and 15 bases separated the two germline ends. The CDR3 runs 14 residues. Germline V gene lookup returns CDR1 KGHDR and CDR2 SFDVKD. The CDR3 here is CATSPTTGGETQYF. In DNA form, the CDR3 reads TGTGCCACCAGTCCTACGACTGGGGGGGAGACCCAGTACTTC.

This clonotype was observed a few times. J is TRBJ2-3 and V is TRBV20-1; 7 nucleotides agree with TRBD1. With V trimmed by 5 bases and J by 1 base, 12 bases remained unmatched. The CDR3 is made up of 16 amino acids. Per the germline V gene, CDR1 is DFQATT and CDR2 is SNEGSKA (reference sequence). The CDR3 region is CSAGLEWGQRTDTQYF. As DNA, the CDR3 is TGCAGTGCTGGACTGGAGTGGGGACAGCGCACAGATACGCAGTATTTT.

CDR3 sequence: CASSLSSGAYNEQFF. In DNA form, the CDR3 reads TGTGCCAGCAGTTTATCTAGCGGGGCCTACAATGAGCAGTTCTTC. This chain joins TRBV12-3 or TRBV12-4 and TRBJ2-1, with 9 bases aligning to TRBD2. The length of the CDR3 is 15 residues. After removal of 2 bases from V and 2 bases from J, the junction contained 1 base not matched to a gene.

This chain joins TRBV5-1 and TRBJ2-7; D may be TRBD1 (6 bases). Germline-derived CDR1 and CDR2 are SGHRS and YFSETQ. CDR3 length: 12 amino acids. The V and J ends lost 4 bases and 5 bases respectively, with 10 bases between them. CDR3 sequence: CASSMGHNEQYF. CDR3 DNA: TGCGCCAGCAGCATGGGACACAACGAGCAGTACTTC.

Remarks on this clonotype: This sequence may be a read error, since a much larger clone differs from it by one base. The chain couples TRBV20-1 to TRBJ2-3; 9 bases map to TRBD2. CDR3 length: 15 amino acids. Germline V CDR1 and CDR2: DFQATT, SNEGSKA (reference sequence). For the CDR3, the DNA is TGCAGTGCCACGACGCGCGGGGGGGCCGGGGATACGGAGTATTTT. Its protein is CSATTRGGAGDTEYF.

This clonotype has only a few counts. This chain joins TRBV3-1 and TRBJ2-1, with TRBD1 matching over 8 bases. The length of the CDR3 is 14 residues. Germline lookup yields CDR1 LGHDT and CDR2 YNNKEL (reference sequence). V gave up 3 bases and J gave up 4 bases; unmatched junction bases: 2. The CDR3 sequence is CASSHRQGYNEQFF. The CDR3, as DNA: TGTGCCAGCAGCCACCGACAGGGGTACAATGAGCAGTTCTTC.

This clonotype showed up just once. The J gene is TRBJ2-5, the V gene TRBV4-2, with D possibly called TRBD1 or TRBD2 (5 bases each). The CDR3 sequence is 15 residues long. Germline V gives CDR1 LGHNA, CDR2 YNFKEQ. Trimming left V 0 bases short and J 5 bases short, with 13 bases between. The CDR3 loop reads CASSQEPRGRETQYF. The CDR3 DNA follows: TGTGCCAGCAGCCAAGAACCCCGGGGACGGGAGACCCAGTACTTC.

This chain connects TRBV20-1 to TRBJ2-5; D is undetermined. CDR3 length: 13 residues. Germline V gives CDR1 DFQATT, CDR2 SNEGSKA (reference sequence). Trimming removed 1 base at V and 0 bases at J, with 6 bases between. In nucleotides, the CDR3 is TGCAGTGCTAGAGCAGGACACCAAGAGACCCAGTACTTC. Translated, it gives CSARAGHQETQYF.